These 22 T cell receptor beta chains came from one sample sequenced in a study of blood T cell repertoires in COVID-19. Clones were sequenced by immunoSEQ multiplex PCR, and TCRdb holds only the in-frame ones, with some missing. The data contain about 210,000 clones, roughly 86% of them seen just once; the ten biggest clones take up roughly 7.6%. The sample comprised peripheral blood. These receptors were collected from a woman between 45 and 60 years old with active or convalescent COVID-19.

This clone was picked up one time. J is TRBJ2-1 and V is TRBV19, with a possible D match to TRBD2 (5 bases). The CDR3 length is 14 residues. The germline CDR1 and CDR2 sequences are LNHDA and SQIVND (reference sequence). The V and J ends lost 5 bases and 10 bases respectively, with 18 bases between them. The CDR3 protein is CASSPRAVGEEQFF. The CDR3 nucleotides read TGTGCCAGTAGTCCCCGGGCAGTGGGAGAGGAGCAGTTCTTC.

This rearrangement joins TRBV7-9 to TRBJ1-4; 11 positions match TRBD1. CDR1 and CDR2 from the germline V gene are SEHNR and FQNEAQ (reference sequence). With 5 bases clipped from V and 7 bases from J, the junction kept 6 bases outside the gene matches. The CDR3 length is 15 residues. The chain's CDR3 is CASSVPGQGGEKLFF. DNA for the CDR3: TGTGCCAGCAGCGTCCCGGGACAGGGGGGTGAAAAACTGTTTTTT.

This clone is a singleton in its sample. This sequence joins TRBV19 and TRBJ2-5; the D gene is possibly TRBD1 (5 bases). The V gene's germline CDR1 is LNHDA and CDR2 SQIVND (reference sequence). This CDR3 has 15 amino acids. Trimming removed 4 bases from V and 5 bases from J, with 17 bases in between. CDR3 DNA sequence: TGTGCCAGTAGTACCCTGGACACGCGAAGGGAGACCCAGTACTTC. This codes for CASSTLDTRRETQYF.

V gene TRBV19 combines with J gene TRBJ2-1; possible D gene TRBD2, 6 bases. The V and J ends lost 0 bases and 8 bases respectively, with 17 bases between them. Germline V CDR1 and CDR2: LNHDA, SQIVND (reference sequence). The CDR3 contains 16 residues. The CDR3 DNA reads TGTGCCAGTAGTATAGATCGCTCGGACTACCCCTATGAGCAGTTCTTC. Amino acid sequence: CASSIDRSDYPYEQFF.

The chain uses TRBV4-1 and TRBJ2-5; TRBD2 aligns across 13 bases. This CDR3 is built from 18 residues. Trimming cost V 6 bases and J 5 bases; bases outside gene matches: 15. Germline V gene sequence: CDR1 MGHRA, CDR2 YSYEKL. This CDR3 is CASRPGTSGIRSSETQYF. The CDR3 region has the DNA TGCGCCAGCAGGCCCGGGACTAGCGGGATCAGAAGTTCGGAGACCCAGTACTTC.

The CDR3 nucleotides read TGTGCCAGCAGACTGGACGGGGGGTATGGCTACACCTTC. Translating it yields CASRLDGGYGYTF. This rearrangement joins TRBV6-5 to TRBJ1-2, with a tentative D call TRBD1 (5 bases). Per germline, CDR1 MNHEY and CDR2 SVGAGI. The CDR3 sequence is 13 residues long. V dropped 6 bases and J dropped 5 bases, with 13 bases sitting between them.

This clone appeared once. The chain uses TRBV9 and TRBJ2-7, with TRBD1 matching 9 bases. Germline CDR1 reads SGDLS; CDR2 reads YYNGEE. CDR3 length: 15 amino acids. The V gene end was trimmed by 0 bases and the J gene end by 4 bases; junction bases not matched to a gene: 5. CDR3: CASSVAGDRAYEQYF. The CDR3 DNA reads TGTGCCAGCAGCGTAGCTGGGGACAGGGCGTACGAGCAGTACTTC.

The chain uses TRBV9 and TRBJ1-3, with a tentative D call TRBD1 (5 bases). Germline CDR1 and CDR2: SGDLS and YYNGEE. Trimming removed 3 bases from V and 2 bases from J, with 12 bases in between. CDR3 length equals 15 residues. CDR3 sequence (DNA): TGTGCCAGCAGCGGAACAGGCACTCCTGGAAACACCATATATTTT. It specifies CASSGTGTPGNTIYF.

CDR3: CASRAGTGVHEQYF. The CDR3 DNA sequence: TGCGCCAGCAGGGCCGGGACAGGGGTCCACGAGCAGTACTTC. V gene TRBV5-1 combines with J gene TRBJ2-7; 10 nucleotides match TRBD1. The CDR3 covers 14 residues. V shed 5 bases and J 5 bases; nucleotides not matched to a gene: 7. Germline lookup yields CDR1 SGHRS and CDR2 YFSETQ. Combining the CDR3 with reference TRBV5-1 and TRBJ2-7 gives the whole variable domain KAGVTQTPRYLIKTRGQQVTLSCSPISGHRSVSWYQQTPGQGLQFLFEYFSETQRNKGNFPGRFSGRQFSNSRSEMNVSTLELGDSALYLCASRAGTGVHEQYFGPGTRLTVT.

The CDR3 spells CASNRDRSSGEQYF. The CDR3 region has the DNA TGTGCCAGCAACCGGGACAGGTCTTCGGGCGAGCAGTACTTC. The chain carries TRBV6-5 and TRBJ2-7, with 8 bases matching TRBD1. Trimming cost V 7 bases and J 6 bases; bases outside gene matches: 11. The CDR3 runs to 14 residues. In germline, CDR1 is MNHEY, CDR2 SVGAGI.

This chain connects TRBV3-1 (or the pseudogene TRBV3-2) to TRBJ2-4; 7 positions agree with TRBD1. This CDR3 region has 13 residues. In germline, CDR1 is LGHDT, CDR2 YNNKEL (reference sequence). With V trimmed by 4 bases and J by 7 bases, 4 bases remained unmatched. In DNA, the CDR3 is TGTGCCAGCAGCCTACAGGGGTGGAACATTCAGTACTTC. This translates into CASSLQGWNIQYF.

This sequence joins TRBV19 and TRBJ1-2; 8 nucleotides line up with TRBD1. This CDR3 has 16 amino acids. Looked up from germline, CDR1 is LNHDA and CDR2 is SQIVND (reference sequence). Unmatched junction bases numbered 17, after V lost 11 bases and J lost 3 bases. The CDR3 protein is CASFSERTGSDYGYTF. CDR3 coding DNA: TGTGCCTCTTTTTCGGAAAGGACAGGGTCGGACTATGGCTACACCTTC.

The chain links TRBV3-1 (or the pseudogene TRBV3-2) to TRBJ1-3; 8 nucleotides line up with TRBD1. There are 18 residues in the CDR3. Germline V gene sequence: CDR1 LGHDT, CDR2 YNNKEL (reference sequence). With V trimmed by 3 bases and J by 3 bases, 13 bases remained unmatched. CDR3 in DNA: TGTGCCAGCAGCCATTTCGGGCGCGTGGGACAGGATGGAAACACCATATATTTT. Amino acids: CASSHFGRVGQDGNTIYF.

V is TRBV5-5 and J is TRBJ2-5; 9 nucleotides match TRBD2. Unmatched junction bases numbered 2, after V lost 0 bases and J lost 5 bases. Germline-derived CDR1 and CDR2 are SGHKS and YYEKEE (reference sequence). This CDR3 region has 14 residues. CDR3 sequence: CASSLGLAAETQYF. Written as DNA, the CDR3 is TGTGCCAGCAGCTTGGGACTAGCGGCGGAGACCCAGTACTTC.

The J gene is TRBJ1-6, the V gene TRBV7-2; D unresolved. Germline V gives CDR1 SGHTA, CDR2 FQGNSA. The ends were cut back, 2 bases at V and 7 bases at J, with 9 bases in the middle. This CDR3 has 14 amino acids. The CDR3 reads CASSLINLNSPLHF. The CDR3 DNA is TGTGCCAGCAGCTTAATCAACTTGAATTCACCCCTCCACTTT.

The chain links TRBV28 to TRBJ2-3; no clear D. Trimming removed 5 bases from V and 0 bases from J, with 12 bases in between. The length of the CDR3 is 15 residues. Germline lookup yields CDR1 MDHEN and CDR2 SYDVKM. The CDR3 coding sequence is TGTGCCAGCAGTATATATACATCTAGCACAGATACGCAGTATTTT. Amino acids: CASSIYTSSTDTQYF.

The V and J genes are TRBV29-1 and TRBJ2-1; TRBD1 matches at 7 bases. This CDR3 contains 12 residues. V dropped 5 bases and J dropped 9; count of bases not matched to a gene: 7. Germline CDR1 and CDR2: SQVTM and ANQGSEA. The DNA for the CDR3 is TGCAGCGTTACCGACAGGGAGAGTGAGCAGTTCTTC. Its protein product is CSVTDRESEQFF.

This chain joins TRBV4-1 and TRBJ2-5, with D maybe TRBD1 (6 bases). The V and J ends lost 3 bases and 5 bases respectively, with 22 bases between them. Germline CDR1 and CDR2: MGHRA and YSYEKL. The CDR3 has 17 amino acids. DNA of the CDR3: TGCGCCAGCAGCCAGCTCCCCCATGGGGGCCCCCAGGAGACCCAGTACTTC. This translates into CASSQLPHGGPQETQYF.

The chain recombines TRBV28 with TRBJ2-7, with 7 positions matching TRBD2. The CDR3 length is 14 residues. In germline, CDR1 is MDHEN, CDR2 SYDVKM. Trimming cost V 3 bases and J 6 bases; bases outside gene matches: 8. The chain's CDR3 is CASSLGGVASEQYF. CDR3 nucleotide sequence: TGTGCCAGCAGTTTGGGGGGGGTAGCCTCCGAGCAGTACTTC.

This chain links TRBV6-6 with TRBJ2-3; TRBD1 aligns across 10 bases. The germline gives CDR1 MNHNY, CDR2 SVGAGI (reference sequence). J lost 4 bases, V lost 6 bases, and 10 bases had no gene match. The CDR3 extends over 16 amino acids. The chain's CDR3 is CASRDSGTGEPDTQYF. In DNA form, the CDR3 reads TGTGCCAGCAGGGATTCCGGGACAGGGGAGCCAGATACGCAGTATTTT.

This chain joins TRBV11-2 and TRBJ1-6; the match to TRBD1 covers 8 bases. The CDR3 loop spans 15 amino acids. From germline, CDR1 is SGHAT and CDR2 FQNNGV. After removal of 4 bases from V and 10 bases from J, the junction contained 9 bases not matched to a gene. The CDR3, as DNA: TGTGCCAGCAGCTCCCGGACAGGGTATGGATCACCCCTCCACTTT. It translates to CASSSRTGYGSPLHF.

V usage is TRBV28 and J usage is TRBJ2-7; 7 bases fit TRBD1. CDR1 and CDR2 (germline): MDHEN, SYDVKM. The CDR3 has 13 amino acids. V shed 2 bases and J 4 bases; nucleotides not matched to a gene: 2. DNA of the CDR3: TGTGCCAGCAGTTTAAAGACAGGGTACGAGCAGTACTTC. As protein: CASSLKTGYEQYF. The variable domain in full, with the rest retrieved from reference TRBV28 and TRBJ2-7, is DVKVTQSSRYLVKRTGEKVFLECVQDMDHENMFWYRQDPGLGLRLIYFSYDVKMKEKGDIPEGYSVSREKKERFSLILESASTNQTSMYLCASSLKTGYEQYFGPGTRLTVT.